The rows below give T cell receptor beta chains drawn from one sample of a study of cytomegalovirus exposure and HLA in healthy donors. The assay was immunoSEQ multiplex PCR, and TCRdb's table has in-frame clones only and misses some. The table lists 95,000 to 150,000 clones, around three quarters of them singletons. Sequencing was performed on PBMCs. Every receptor here comes from a woman aged 40 to 50 in good health and CMV-seronegative. Each CDR3 is given with its conserved first and last residue. The order of the fields is clone size, V gene, D gene, J gene, CDR3 protein, CDR3 DNA. A D gene is named only where the DNA matches it firmly. Clone size is shown for a subset of rows, as once, few, many or a class of expanded clone.

abundance: NA
v_gene: TRBV5-6
d_gene: NA
j_gene: TRBJ2-7
CDR3aa: CASSLAGAPYEQYF
CDR3nt: TGTGCCAGCAGCTTGGCGGGTGCACCCTACGAGCAGTACTTC

abundance: NA
v_gene: TRBV6-1
d_gene: NA
j_gene: TRBJ1-2
CDR3aa: CASSESGQLAPKDTF
CDR3nt: TGTGCCAGCAGTGAGTCGGGTCAGTTAGCTCCTAAAGACACCTTC

abundance: few
v_gene: TRBV9
d_gene: TRBD2
j_gene: TRBJ2-3
CDR3aa: CASSVDLTSGRTDTQYF
CDR3nt: TGTGCCAGCAGCGTAGATTTAACTAGCGGGAGAACAGATACGCAGTATTTT

abundance: NA
v_gene: TRBV7-2
d_gene: TRBD2
j_gene: TRBJ2-3
CDR3aa: CASSLGTSGRGTDTQYF
CDR3nt: TGTGCCAGCAGCTTAGGGACTAGCGGGAGGGGCACAGATACGCAGTATTTT

abundance: few
v_gene: TRBV9
d_gene: TRBD1
j_gene: TRBJ1-5
CDR3aa: CASSAGTGAQPQHF
CDR3nt: TGTGCCAGCAGCGCCGGGACAGGAGCTCAGCCCCAGCATTTT

abundance: NA
v_gene: TRBV15
d_gene: NA
j_gene: TRBJ2-7
CDR3aa: CATSRAWRDGYEQYF
CDR3nt: TGTGCCACCAGCAGAGCCTGGAGGGATGGTTACGAGCAGTACTTC

abundance: few
v_gene: TRBV27
d_gene: NA
j_gene: TRBJ1-2
CDR3aa: CASSLQPGGTFGGYTF
CDR3nt: TGTGCCAGCAGTTTACAACCAGGAGGGACTTTTGGGGGCTACACCTTC

abundance: once
v_gene: TRBV27
d_gene: TRBD1
j_gene: TRBJ1-1
CDR3aa: CASSYRQGSEAFF
CDR3nt: TGTGCCAGCAGTTACCGACAGGGATCTGAAGCTTTCTTT

abundance: once
v_gene: TRBV5-1
d_gene: NA
j_gene: TRBJ2-6
CDR3aa: CASSLTKSSGANVLTF
CDR3nt: TGCGCCAGCAGCTTGACCAAGAGCTCTGGGGCCAACGTCCTGACTTTC

abundance: few
v_gene: TRBV6-6
d_gene: TRBD2
j_gene: TRBJ2-3
CDR3aa: CASRSGATADTQYF
CDR3nt: TGTGCCAGCAGAAGCGGGGCTACGGCCGATACGCAGTATTTT

abundance: NA
v_gene: TRBV5-6
d_gene: NA
j_gene: TRBJ1-2
CDR3aa: CASSFRGHRTGYTF
CDR3nt: TGTGCCAGCAGCTTCAGAGGTCACAGGACTGGCTACACCTTC

abundance: NA
v_gene: TRBV2
d_gene: NA
j_gene: TRBJ2-2
CDR3aa: CASSVGSGITGELFF
CDR3nt: TGTGCCAGCAGTGTAGGGTCCGGGATCACCGGGGAGCTGTTTTTT

abundance: NA
v_gene: TRBV28
d_gene: NA
j_gene: TRBJ1-1
CDR3aa: CASSLLSGANTEAFF
CDR3nt: TGTGCCAGCAGTTTATTGTCAGGTGCAAACACTGAAGCTTTCTTT

abundance: NA
v_gene: TRBV7-2
d_gene: TRBD2
j_gene: TRBJ2-7
CDR3aa: CASSLALAGLGEQYF
CDR3nt: TGTGCCAGCAGCTTAGCCCTAGCGGGATTGGGCGAGCAGTACTTC

abundance: NA
v_gene: TRBV9
d_gene: NA
j_gene: TRBJ1-1
CDR3aa: CASSVATGTNTEAFF
CDR3nt: TGTGCCAGCAGCGTAGCTACAGGGACGAACACTGAAGCTTTCTTT

abundance: NA
v_gene: TRBV9
d_gene: TRBD1
j_gene: TRBJ2-5
CDR3aa: CASSATSGTGPQETQYF
CDR3nt: TGTGCCAGCAGCGCCACATCCGGGACAGGGCCCCAAGAGACCCAGTACTTC

abundance: NA
v_gene: TRBV10-3
d_gene: TRBD1
j_gene: TRBJ1-1
CDR3aa: CAISESPGQGRGTEAFF
CDR3nt: TGTGCCATCAGTGAGTCCCCGGGACAGGGTAGGGGCACTGAAGCTTTCTTT

abundance: NA
v_gene: TRBV28
d_gene: NA
j_gene: TRBJ1-2
CDR3aa: CASSPPRGLGYTF
CDR3nt: TGTGCCAGCAGTCCGCCGCGGGGGCTCGGCTACACCTTC

abundance: NA
v_gene: TRBV7-9
d_gene: NA
j_gene: TRBJ1-1
CDR3aa: CASSRDTVLNTEAFF
CDR3nt: TGTGCCAGCAGCAGAGACACGGTTTTGAACACTGAAGCTTTCTTT

abundance: NA
v_gene: TRBV7-9
d_gene: TRBD2
j_gene: TRBJ2-3
CDR3aa: CSSSRRTSGSTDTQYF
CDR3nt: TGTTCCAGCAGTAGACGGACTAGCGGAAGCACAGATACGCAGTATTTT

abundance: NA
v_gene: TRBV7-2
d_gene: TRBD1
j_gene: TRBJ1-5
CDR3aa: CASSLSGQGFRNQPQHF
CDR3nt: TGTGCCAGCAGCTTATCAGGACAGGGGTTTCGGAATCAGCCCCAGCATTTT

abundance: NA
v_gene: TRBV7-6
d_gene: NA
j_gene: TRBJ2-2
CDR3aa: CASSGVAGRRRTGELFF
CDR3nt: TGTGCCAGCAGCGGGGTGGCGGGCAGGCGAAGAACCGGGGAGCTGTTTTTT

abundance: NA
v_gene: TRBV7-2
d_gene: NA
j_gene: TRBJ2-1
CDR3aa: CASSVGQSSYNEQFF
CDR3nt: TGTGCCAGCAGCGTTGGACAGAGCTCCTACAATGAGCAGTTCTTC

abundance: NA
v_gene: TRBV4-2
d_gene: TRBD2
j_gene: TRBJ2-5
CDR3aa: CASSQGLAGVETQYF
CDR3nt: TGTGCCAGCAGCCAAGGTCTAGCGGGAGTTGAGACCCAGTACTTC

abundance: NA
v_gene: TRBV5-4
d_gene: TRBD2
j_gene: TRBJ2-7
CDR3aa: CASSLGLATYEQYF
CDR3nt: TGTGCCAGCAGCTTGGGACTAGCAACCTACGAGCAGTACTTC

abundance: NA
v_gene: TRBV7-2
d_gene: TRBD1
j_gene: TRBJ1-4
CDR3aa: CASSQGQPNEKLFF
CDR3nt: TGTGCCAGCAGCCAGGGACAGCCAAATGAAAAACTGTTTTTT

abundance: once
v_gene: TRBV7-9
d_gene: NA
j_gene: TRBJ1-1
CDR3aa: CASSLVAGVRTEAFF
CDR3nt: TGTGCCAGCAGCTTAGTGGCAGGGGTGAGGACTGAAGCTTTCTTT

abundance: NA
v_gene: TRBV4-2
d_gene: NA
j_gene: TRBJ2-5
CDR3aa: CASSQGVGLAPAFQETQYF
CDR3nt: TGTGCCAGCAGCCAAGGCGTCGGATTAGCGCCAGCCTTCCAAGAGACCCAGTACTTC

abundance: NA
v_gene: TRBV21-1
d_gene: NA
j_gene: TRBJ2-3
CDR3aa: CASSSGDTQYF
CDR3nt: TGTGCCAGCAGTTCGGGAGATACGCAGTATTTT

abundance: few
v_gene: TRBV6-5
d_gene: NA
j_gene: TRBJ2-7
CDR3aa: CASSYPRGRGYEQYF
CDR3nt: TGTGCCAGCAGTTACCCCCGTGGGAGGGGGTACGAGCAGTACTTC

abundance: NA
v_gene: TRBV9
d_gene: TRBD1
j_gene: TRBJ1-2
CDR3aa: CASSVQGAAYGYTF
CDR3nt: TGTGCCAGCAGCGTCCAGGGGGCGGCCTATGGCTACACCTTC

abundance: NA
v_gene: TRBV28
d_gene: TRBD2
j_gene: TRBJ2-7
CDR3aa: CASRVAGDRNEQYF
CDR3nt: TGTGCCAGCAGAGTAGCGGGAGATCGTAACGAGCAGTACTTC

abundance: NA
v_gene: TRBV6-5
d_gene: NA
j_gene: TRBJ1-3
CDR3aa: CASSLPGGNTIYF
CDR3nt: TGTGCCAGCAGCCTACCGGGGGGAAACACCATATATTTT

abundance: NA
v_gene: TRBV18
d_gene: TRBD1
j_gene: TRBJ2-7
CDR3aa: CASSPRQGSSYEQYF
CDR3nt: TGTGCCAGCTCACCTCGACAGGGAAGCTCCTACGAGCAGTACTTC

abundance: once
v_gene: TRBV28
d_gene: NA
j_gene: TRBJ1-6
CDR3aa: CASGLGRGNYHSPLHF
CDR3nt: TGTGCCAGCGGACTAGGGAGGGGGAACTATCATTCACCCCTCCACTTT

abundance: NA
v_gene: TRBV15
d_gene: TRBD2
j_gene: TRBJ2-3
CDR3aa: CATSRGLAGGRDTQYF
CDR3nt: TGTGCCACCAGCAGAGGTCTAGCGGGAGGGCGCGATACGCAGTATTTT

abundance: NA
v_gene: TRBV6-1
d_gene: NA
j_gene: TRBJ1-5
CDR3aa: CASSPLYQPQHF
CDR3nt: TGTGCCAGCAGTCCCCTGTATCAGCCCCAGCATTTT

abundance: few
v_gene: TRBV7-8
d_gene: NA
j_gene: TRBJ2-7
CDR3aa: CASSLAAVTYEQYF
CDR3nt: TGTGCCAGCAGCCTTGCGGCCGTAACCTACGAGCAGTACTTC

abundance: NA
v_gene: TRBV7-9
d_gene: NA
j_gene: TRBJ1-5
CDR3aa: CASSRGDQPQHF
CDR3nt: TGTGCCAGCAGCCGCGGGGATCAGCCCCAGCATTTT